The 21 T cell receptor beta chains listed next were all sequenced from one sample in a study of blood T cell repertoires in COVID-19. Some clones are missing from TCRdb's copy, which holds only in-frame ones; the method was immunoSEQ multiplex PCR. The sample has 13,000 to 15,000 clones; roughly nine tenths are singletons. The sample comprised peripheral blood. The receptors stem from a man aged 45-65 years with active COVID-19.

CDR3 DNA sequence: TGTGCCAGTAGGCCTGGACAGTATTACTATGGCTACACCTTC. This codes for CASRPGQYYYGYTF. V gene TRBV19 combines with J gene TRBJ1-2, with a weak D call TRBD1 (6 bases). This CDR3 has 14 residues. Germline V gene data show CDR1 as LNHDA and CDR2 as SQIVND (reference sequence). V was shortened by 6 bases and J by 3 bases, with 14 bases between the two germline ends. The entire variable domain, with the rest obtained from reference TRBV19 and TRBJ1-2, is as follows: DGGITQSPKYLFRKEGQNVTLSCEQNLNHDAMYWYRQDPGQGLRLIYYSQIVNDFQKGDIAEGYSVSREKKESFPLTVTSAQKNPTAFYLCASRPGQYYYGYTFGSGTRLTVV.

The chain is built from TRBV2 and TRBJ1-5; no clear D. Germline V gives CDR1 SNHLY, CDR2 FYNNEI. The CDR3 runs 13 residues. Between the trimmed V and J ends, which lost 4 bases and 4 bases, there was a span of 8 bases. The CDR3 coding sequence is TGTGCCAGCAGTGCAGGTTTAAATCAGCCCCAGCATTTT. It is translated as CASSAGLNQPQHF.

This chain uses TRBV27 with TRBJ2-3; 10 nucleotides line up with TRBD2. The germline V gene has CDR1 MNHEY and CDR2 SMNVEV (reference sequence). Unmatched junction bases numbered 2, after V lost 5 bases and J lost 3 bases. This CDR3 region has 14 residues. The CDR3 spells CASSTSGMTDTQYF. In DNA form, the CDR3 reads TGTGCCAGCAGTACTAGCGGGATGACAGATACGCAGTATTTT.

This clone was recorded once. The CDR3 coding sequence is TGCAGCGGCCAAGGTACTAGCGGGAGTAATGAGCAGTTCTTC. It codes for CSGQGTSGSNEQFF. The V call is TRBV29-1, the J call TRBJ2-1; 11 bases match TRBD2. CDR3 size: 14 residues. Germline-derived CDR1 and CDR2 are SQVTM and ANQGSEA. J lost 7 bases, V lost 7 bases, and 9 bases had no gene match.

This chain uses TRBV19 with TRBJ1-3; no firm D call. This CDR3 is 14 amino acids long. The germline V and J ends were trimmed by 7 bases and 2 bases, with 12 bases remaining between them. Germline V gives CDR1 LNHDA, CDR2 SQIVND (reference sequence). This CDR3 is CASTRALTGNTIYF. The CDR3 coding sequence is TGTGCCAGTACGAGGGCCCTGACTGGAAACACCATATATTTT. The full variable domain, rest sourced from reference TRBV19 and TRBJ1-3, is DGGITQSPKYLFRKEGQNVTLSCEQNLNHDAMYWYRQDPGQGLRLIYYSQIVNDFQKGDIAEGYSVSREKKESFPLTVTSAQKNPTAFYLCASTRALTGNTIYFGEGSWLTVV.

The rearrangement joins TRBV6-1 to TRBJ1-1; tentative D call: TRBD1 (6 bases). The CDR3 contains 17 residues. CDR1 and CDR2 (germline): MNHNS, SASEGT. V dropped 0 bases and J dropped 3 bases, with 17 bases sitting between them. The CDR3 loop is CASSEAWRGRGDTEAFF. CDR3 DNA sequence: TGTGCCAGCAGTGAAGCGTGGCGGGGGCGAGGGGACACTGAAGCTTTCTTT.

This clone appeared a single time. The chain is built from TRBV1 and TRBJ2-1; the D call in the table, TRBD2, was not verified against the DNA. TRBV1 is a pseudogene segment. This CDR3 is 14 amino acids long. CDR3 sequence (DNA): TGCACCAGCAGCCGCGGAATTCGAGGCGGTGAGCAGTTCTTC. Residues: CTSSRGIRGGEQFF.

As for this clone: One junction end does not reproduce the germline sequence, and a read error may be involved. V usage is TRBV2 and J usage is TRBJ1-5; TRBD1 aligns across 7 bases. The CDR3 sequence is 15 residues long. CDR1 and CDR2 from the germline V gene are SNHLY and FYNNEI. CDR3 DNA sequence: TGTGCCAGCAGTGAAGAAACTAGGACAGGCCCGCCGTTGAATTTT. It is translated as CASSEETRTGPPLNF.

The rearrangement joins TRBV9 to TRBJ2-5, with TRBD2 as a possible D gene (6 bases). This CDR3 region has 16 residues. V gave up 0 bases and J gave up 3 bases, with 15 bases separating them. CDR1 is SGDLS, CDR2 YYNGEE, per germline. This CDR3 reads CASSVGISGAKETQYF. CDR3 nucleotide sequence: TGTGCCAGCAGCGTAGGGATTAGCGGAGCTAAAGAGACCCAGTACTTC.

J is TRBJ2-7 and V is TRBV7-2; D is unclear. Germline assignment: CDR1 SGHTA and CDR2 FQGNSA. This CDR3 region has 14 residues. Trimming cost V 1 base and J 4 bases, with 11 bases left between them. The chain's CDR3 is CASSLGRGAYEQYF. CDR3 sequence (DNA): TGTGCCAGCAGCTTAGGGAGAGGAGCGTACGAGCAGTACTTC.

V gene TRBV5-1 combines with J gene TRBJ1-1; 7 bases fit TRBD1. Germline CDR1 is SGHRS and CDR2 is YFSETQ. The ends lost 0 bases at V and 4 bases at J; junction bases unmatched: 6. This CDR3 has 15 amino acids. CDR3 sequence reads: CASSLATGRTTEAFF. The CDR3 DNA reads TGCGCCAGCAGCTTGGCGACAGGGCGTACCACTGAAGCTTTCTTT.

The chain combines TRBV19 with TRBJ2-3, with 7 bases matching TRBD1. This CDR3 is built from 14 residues. With V trimmed by 5 bases and J by 7 bases, 9 bases remained unmatched. The germline gives CDR1 LNHDA, CDR2 SQIVND (reference sequence). The chain's CDR3 is CASSVPGQPNTQYF. The CDR3, as DNA: TGTGCCAGTAGTGTTCCGGGACAGCCCAATACGCAGTATTTT.

This clone was observed a handful of times. The chain recombines TRBV9 with TRBJ1-2, with a weak D call TRBD1 (5 bases). Trimming left V 0 bases short and J 5 bases short, with 8 bases between. The CDR3 length is 13 residues. The germline V gene has CDR1 SGDLS and CDR2 YYNGEE. The CDR3 region has the DNA TGTGCCAGCAGCGTAGACCAGGGTTATGGCTACACCTTC. Protein product: CASSVDQGYGYTF.

J is TRBJ2-7 and V is TRBV6-6; 9 nucleotides line up with TRBD1. V dropped 0 bases and J dropped 2; count of bases not matched to a gene: 2. CDR1 and CDR2 from the germline V gene are MNHNY and SVGAGI (reference sequence). This CDR3 has 15 amino acids. For the CDR3, the DNA is TGTGCCAGCAGTTACTCTTGGGACAGGGCCTACGAGCAGTACTTC. This translates into CASSYSWDRAYEQYF.

This clone was detected only once. The chain couples TRBV24-1 to TRBJ2-1, with TRBD2 matching over 10 bases. Germline trimming cut 3 bases from V and 1 base from J; bases unmatched to any gene: 2. The length of the CDR3 is 16 residues. Germline V gene lookup returns CDR1 KGHDR and CDR2 SFDVKD. The chain's CDR3 is CATSDAGLASYNEQFF. The CDR3 DNA reads TGTGCCACCAGTGATGCGGGACTAGCGTCCTACAATGAGCAGTTCTTC.

The genes are TRBV6-5 and TRBJ2-1; a possible D gene is TRBD1 (5 bases). V dropped 6 bases and J dropped 7 bases, with 19 bases sitting between them. This CDR3 has 15 amino acids. Germline CDR1 and CDR2: MNHEY and SVGAGI. CDR3 region: CASSRGQGQVNEQFF. CDR3 bases: TGTGCCAGCAGCCGCGGACAAGGGCAAGTTAATGAGCAGTTCTTC.

The chain employs TRBV4-1 and TRBJ2-2; 7 positions match TRBD2. The J segment lost 5 bases and the V segment lost 1 base, leaving 1 base of the junction unmatched. The CDR3 covers 14 residues. CDR1 MGHRA and CDR2 YSYEKL come from the germline V gene. The CDR3 protein is CASSQGRETGELFF. The CDR3 bases are TGCGCCAGCAGCCAAGGGCGGGAGACCGGGGAGCTGTTTTTT.

The chain employs TRBV3-1 (or the pseudogene TRBV3-2) and TRBJ2-7, with 11 bases identical to TRBD2. Germline loops: CDR1 LGHDT, CDR2 YNNKEL (reference sequence). The CDR3 runs to 16 residues. The ends lost 6 bases at V and 4 bases at J; junction bases unmatched: 11. The CDR3 nucleotides are TGTGCCAGCAGTTCCTCTAGCGGGAGGAGGGGGTACGAGCAGTACTTC. As protein: CASSSSSGRRGYEQYF.

This chain joins TRBV3-1 (or the pseudogene TRBV3-2) and TRBJ2-7; 7 bases are shared with TRBD1. This CDR3 is 12 amino acids long. Germline-derived CDR1 and CDR2 are LGHDT and YNNKEL (reference sequence). Trimming took 6 bases from V and 5 from J; bases not matched to a gene: 4. CDR3 nucleotide sequence: TGTGCCAGCAGGACAGGGAATCACGAGCAGTACTTC. Amino acid sequence: CASRTGNHEQYF.

The chain's CDR3 is CASSLGDTGGNQPQHF. CDR3 DNA sequence: TGCGCCAGCAGCTTGGGGGACACAGGAGGCAATCAGCCCCAGCATTTT. This chain connects TRBV5-1 to TRBJ1-5; D perhaps matches TRBD1 (6 bases). The CDR3 has 16 residues. The germline V and J ends were trimmed by 0 bases and 2 bases, with 12 bases remaining between them. Germline V gene lookup returns CDR1 SGHRS and CDR2 YFSETQ.

This sequence joins TRBV5-5 and TRBJ1-5; a weak D match, TRBD1 (6 bases). The CDR3 runs 14 residues. CDR1 and CDR2 from the germline V gene are SGHKS and YYEKEE (reference sequence). Trimming stripped 1 base from V and 7 bases from J, with 12 bases between. The CDR3 DNA reads TGTGCCAGCAGCTTGTACAGGGCCGGGCAGCCCCAGCATTTT. Translated, it gives CASSLYRAGQPQHF. Together with reference TRBV5-5 and TRBJ1-5, the CDR3 gives the full variable domain: DAGVTQSPTHLIKTRGQQVTLRCSPISGHKSVSWYQQVLGQGPQFIFQYYEKEERGRGNFPDRFSARQFPNYSSELNVNALLLGDSALYLCASSLYRAGQPQHFGDGTRLSIL.